This TCR beta chain was sequenced during a study of cytomegalovirus exposure and HLA in healthy donors. Study-wide findings and caveats: An analysis done earlier found most TCR beta V segments productive about 87% or about 30% of the time.

A word on this clone: Antigen: not known.

The PCR used 60 Vbeta and 13 Jbeta primers. Produced via immunoSEQ multiplex PCR; TCRdb's table is partial and in-frame only. This table has some 160,000 clones, approximately 70% appearing once. Germline V gives CDR1 SNHLY, CDR2 FYNNEI. Trimming took 7 bases from V and 8 from J, leaving 8 bases between them. The CDR3 has 11 amino acids. The specimen sequenced was PBMCs. This TCR was sampled from a woman in her late teens or twenties in good health and CMV-seropositive. The chain recombines TRBV2 with TRBJ1-4; D not certain. CDR3 DNA: TGTGCCAGCATCGAGCAAGAAAAACTGTTTTTT. Translation: CASIEQEKLFF.